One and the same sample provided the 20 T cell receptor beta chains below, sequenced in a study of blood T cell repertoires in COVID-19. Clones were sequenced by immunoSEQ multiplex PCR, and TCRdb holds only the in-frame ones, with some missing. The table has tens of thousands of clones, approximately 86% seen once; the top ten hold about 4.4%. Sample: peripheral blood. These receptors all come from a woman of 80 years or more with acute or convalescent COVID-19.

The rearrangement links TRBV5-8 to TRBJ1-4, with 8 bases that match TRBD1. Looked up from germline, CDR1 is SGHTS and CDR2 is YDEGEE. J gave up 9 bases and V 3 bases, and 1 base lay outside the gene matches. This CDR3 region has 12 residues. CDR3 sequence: CASSWTGKKLFF. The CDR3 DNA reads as TGTGCCAGCAGCTGGACAGGGAAAAAACTGTTTTTT.

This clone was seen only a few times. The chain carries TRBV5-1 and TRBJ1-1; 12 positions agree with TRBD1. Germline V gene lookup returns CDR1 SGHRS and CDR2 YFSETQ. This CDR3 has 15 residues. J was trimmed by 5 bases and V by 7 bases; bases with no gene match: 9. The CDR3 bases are TGCGCCAGCTCACCGGGACAGGGGGCGGGGACTGAAGCTTTCTTT. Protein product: CASSPGQGAGTEAFF.

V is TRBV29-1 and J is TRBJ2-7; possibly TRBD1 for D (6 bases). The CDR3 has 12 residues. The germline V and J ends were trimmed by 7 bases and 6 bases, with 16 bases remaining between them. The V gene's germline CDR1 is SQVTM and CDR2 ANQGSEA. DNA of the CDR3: TGCAGCGACAGGGAATTACGAGGCGAGCAGTACTTC. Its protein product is CSDRELRGEQYF.

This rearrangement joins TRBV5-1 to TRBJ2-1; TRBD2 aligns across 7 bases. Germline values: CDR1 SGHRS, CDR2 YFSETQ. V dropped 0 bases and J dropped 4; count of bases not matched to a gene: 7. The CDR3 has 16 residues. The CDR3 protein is CASSLVAGAAYNEQFF. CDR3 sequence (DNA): TGCGCCAGCAGCTTGGTCGCGGGAGCCGCATACAATGAGCAGTTCTTC.

CDR3 DNA sequence: TGCGCCAGCAGCCCGGTCCGGGCGGGGCTCGGCACAGATACGCAGTATTTT. It translates to CASSPVRAGLGTDTQYF. The rearrangement joins TRBV5-1 to TRBJ2-3; a possible D gene is TRBD2 (6 bases). Per germline, CDR1 SGHRS and CDR2 YFSETQ. The CDR3 totals 17 residues. V was pared by 4 bases and J by 1 base, with 19 bases between.

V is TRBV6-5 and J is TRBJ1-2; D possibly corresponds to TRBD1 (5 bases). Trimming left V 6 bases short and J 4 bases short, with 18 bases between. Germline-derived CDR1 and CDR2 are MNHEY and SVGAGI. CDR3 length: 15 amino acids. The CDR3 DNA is TGTGCCAGCAGGGGAGGGACTGGGATTGGCTATGGCTACACCTTC. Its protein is CASRGGTGIGYGYTF.

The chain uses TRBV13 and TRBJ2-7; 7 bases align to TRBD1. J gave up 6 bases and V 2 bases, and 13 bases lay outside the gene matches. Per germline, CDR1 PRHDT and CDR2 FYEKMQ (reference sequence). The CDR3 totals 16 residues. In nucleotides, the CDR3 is TGTGCCAGCAGCTTACGGAAACAGGGGAGAAGGGGCGAGCAGTACTTC. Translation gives CASSLRKQGRRGEQYF.

The CDR3 sequence is CASSIRGGELFF. DNA for the CDR3: TGTGCCAGTAGTATCAGGGGCGGGGAGCTGTTTTTT. The genes are TRBV19 and TRBJ2-2; tentatively, D is TRBD1 (6 bases). The V gene's germline CDR1 is LNHDA and CDR2 SQIVND (reference sequence). Trimming took off 3 bases at V and 7 bases at J, with 6 bases between the two ends. The CDR3 totals 12 residues.

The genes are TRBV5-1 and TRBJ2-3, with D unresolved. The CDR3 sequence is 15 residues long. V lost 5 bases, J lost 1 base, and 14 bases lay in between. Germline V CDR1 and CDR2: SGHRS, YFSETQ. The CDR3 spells CASRFSGWGTDTQYF. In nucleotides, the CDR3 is TGCGCCAGCAGGTTTTCCGGGTGGGGCACAGATACGCAGTATTTT.

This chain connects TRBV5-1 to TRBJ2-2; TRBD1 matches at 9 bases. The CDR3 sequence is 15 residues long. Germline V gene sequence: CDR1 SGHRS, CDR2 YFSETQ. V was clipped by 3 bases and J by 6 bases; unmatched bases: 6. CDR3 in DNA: TGCGCCAGCAGCTCGTCCCGGGACAGGGCCGGGGAGCTGTTTTTT. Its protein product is CASSSSRDRAGELFF.

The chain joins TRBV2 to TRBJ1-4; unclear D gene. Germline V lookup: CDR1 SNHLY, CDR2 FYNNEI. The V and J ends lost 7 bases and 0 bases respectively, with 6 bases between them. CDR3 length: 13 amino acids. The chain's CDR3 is CASTRSTNEKLFF. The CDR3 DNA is TGTGCCAGCACCCGGTCAACTAATGAAAAACTGTTTTTT.

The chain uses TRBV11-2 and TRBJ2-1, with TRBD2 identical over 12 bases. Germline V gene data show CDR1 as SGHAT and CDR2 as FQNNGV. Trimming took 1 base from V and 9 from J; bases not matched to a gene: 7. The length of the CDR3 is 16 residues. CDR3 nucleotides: TGTGCCAGCAGCTTAGGACTAGCGGGAGCGAAGCCTGAGCAGTTCTTC. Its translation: CASSLGLAGAKPEQFF. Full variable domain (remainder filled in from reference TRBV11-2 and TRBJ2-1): EAGVAQSPRYKIIEKRQSVAFWCNPISGHATLYWYQQILGQGPKLLIQFQNNGVVDDSQLPKDRFSAERLKGVDSTLKIQPAKLEDSAVYLCASSLGLAGAKPEQFFGPGTRLTVL.

As DNA, the CDR3 is TGTGCCAGCAGCTGGGGGCAGACTAGCGGGAGCGGCGAGCAGTTCTTC. Protein product: CASSWGQTSGSGEQFF. The V call is TRBV7-9, the J call TRBJ2-1; 12 bases align to TRBD2. The CDR3 runs 16 residues. The trim removed 4 bases at V and 10 bases at J, leaving 11 bases unmatched. Germline V gene data show CDR1 as SEHNR and CDR2 as FQNEAQ (reference sequence).

The CDR3 DNA reads TGTGCCAGCAGTGTCAGGATTAACCTGCTAAGCACAGATACGCAGTATTTT. It translates to CASSVRINLLSTDTQYF. The chain combines TRBV6-1 with TRBJ2-3; D uncertain. The CDR3 sequence is 17 residues long. Looked up from germline, CDR1 is MNHNS and CDR2 is SASEGT. The V and J ends lost 4 bases and 0 bases respectively, with 17 bases between them.

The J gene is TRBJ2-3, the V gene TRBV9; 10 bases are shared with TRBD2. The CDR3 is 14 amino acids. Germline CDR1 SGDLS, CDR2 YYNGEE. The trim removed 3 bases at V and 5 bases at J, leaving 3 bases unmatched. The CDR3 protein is CASSARTSGDTQYF. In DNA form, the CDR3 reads TGTGCCAGCAGCGCCCGGACTAGCGGAGATACGCAGTATTTT.

The CDR3 region has the DNA TGCGCCAGCAGCCCCGGGGTGGAGGGTAATCAGCCCCAGCATTTT. Its translation: CASSPGVEGNQPQHF. The V and J genes are TRBV4-3 and TRBJ1-5; no reliable D call. Germline V lookup: CDR1 LGHNA, CDR2 YSLEER. V was shortened by 4 bases and J by 4 bases, with 14 bases between the two germline ends. The CDR3 totals 15 residues.

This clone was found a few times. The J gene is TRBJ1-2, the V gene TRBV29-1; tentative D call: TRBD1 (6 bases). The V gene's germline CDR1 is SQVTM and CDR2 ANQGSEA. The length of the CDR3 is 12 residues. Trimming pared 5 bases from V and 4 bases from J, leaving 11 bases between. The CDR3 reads CSVSGAGYGYTF. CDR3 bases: TGCAGCGTTTCAGGGGCCGGCTATGGCTACACCTTC.

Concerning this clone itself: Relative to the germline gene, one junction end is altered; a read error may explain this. The CDR3 loop is CASSPRQGITEASF. CDR3 sequence (DNA): TGTGCCAGCTCACCAAGGCAGGGGATCACTGAAGCTTCCTTT. The genes are TRBV18 and TRBJ1-1; possibly TRBD1 for D (6 bases). Germline V lookup: CDR1 KGHSH, CDR2 LQKENI. The CDR3 has 14 amino acids. Full variable domain (rest looked up from reference TRBV18 and TRBJ1-1): NAGVMQNPRHLVRRRGQEARLRCSPMKGHSHVYWYRQLPEEGLKFMVYLQKENIIDESGMPKERFSAEFPKEGPSILRIQQVVRGDSAAYFCASSPRQGITEASFGQGTRLTVV.

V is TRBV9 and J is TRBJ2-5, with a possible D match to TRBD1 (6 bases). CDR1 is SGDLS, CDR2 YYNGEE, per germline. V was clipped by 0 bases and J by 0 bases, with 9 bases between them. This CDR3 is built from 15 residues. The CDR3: CASSVGQGYQETQYF. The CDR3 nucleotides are TGTGCCAGCAGCGTAGGGCAGGGGTACCAAGAGACCCAGTACTTC.

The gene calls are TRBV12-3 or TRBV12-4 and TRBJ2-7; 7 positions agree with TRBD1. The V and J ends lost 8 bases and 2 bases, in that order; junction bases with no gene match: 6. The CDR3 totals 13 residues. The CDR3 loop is CASAKGQTYEQYF. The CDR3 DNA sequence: TGTGCCAGCGCCAAGGGACAGACCTACGAGCAGTACTTC.